Listed below are T cell receptor beta chains from one sample, sequenced in a study of T cells in Graves' hyperthyroidism and ophthalmopathy. TCRdb recomputed calls from the multiplex PCR reads with MiXCR, one row per CDR3 protein. The repertoire holds around 540,000 distinct CDR3 sequences, with around 46% as singletons. The sequenced sample consisted of peripheral blood or thyroid tissue (not recorded which). The receptors were gathered from a woman under 30 with Graves' hyperthyroidism. The CDR3 runs from the conserved cysteine through the conserved F or W. Each record gives: D gene, V gene, clone size, J gene, CDR3 protein, CDR3 DNA. The D gene is left open where the match is weak. Clone size is given for some rows only: seen once, a few or many times, or a class if the clone is expanded.

-	TRBV20-1	-	TRBJ1-1	CSARAPAMGPEAFF	TGCAGTGCTAGGGCCCCAGCTATGGGTCCTGAAGCTTTCTTT
-	TRBV7-6	-	TRBJ1-5	CASSSANSNQPQHF	TGTGCCAGCAGCTCAGCAAATAGCAATCAGCCCCAGCATTTT
-	TRBV20-1	-	TRBJ2-2	CSASYGLNTGELFF	TGCAGTGCTAGTTACGGGCTGAACACCGGGGAGCTGTTTTTT
-	TRBV7-8	-	TRBJ2-6	CASTPLEGANVLTF	TGTGCCAGCACCCCATTAGAGGGGGCCAACGTCCTGACTTTC
-	TRBV10-3	-	TRBJ1-4	CAISSYATNEKLFF	TGTGCCATCAGTTCATATGCAACTAATGAAAAACTGTTTTTT
-	TRBV7-8	few	TRBJ2-7	CASSRDLAYEQYF	TGTGCCAGCAGCCGGGACCTGGCCTACGAGCAGTACTTC
-	TRBV7-2	-	TRBJ2-7	CASGWGQYF	TGTGCCAGCGGGTGGGGGCAGTATTTC
-	TRBV5-1	few	TRBJ2-7	CASSLELALYEQYF	TGTGCCAGCAGCTTGGAGTTAGCGTTATACGAGCAGTACTTC
-	TRBV29-1	-	TRBJ2-2	CSSQTYTGELFF	TGCAGCAGCCAAACCTATACCGGGGAGCTGTTTTTT
-	TRBV7-9	-	TRBJ2-7	CASSPTVDRYEQYF	TGTGCCAGCAGCCCGACAGTCGACAGATACGAGCAGTACTTC
TRBD1	TRBV29-1	few	TRBJ1-2	CSLATGSFRGYTF	TGCAGCTTAGCGACAGGGTCCTTTCGGGGCTACACCTTC
TRBD2	TRBV20-1	-	TRBJ2-7	CSADRLAGTYEQYF	TGCAGTGCTGACAGACTAGCGGGAACCTACGAGCAGTACTTC
-	TRBV7-9	many	TRBJ1-4	CASSPPGTSSNEKLFF	TGTGCCAGCAGCCCTCCGGGGACATCGAGTAATGAAAAACTGTTTTTT
TRBD2	TRBV7-6	-	TRBJ2-3	CASSQTSGSFTDTQYF	TGTGCCAGCAGCCAGACTAGCGGGAGTTTCACAGATACGCAGTATTTT
-	TRBV7-2	many	TRBJ1-1	CASSLGGGVNTEAFF	TGTGCCAGCAGCTTAGGTGGGGGCGTGAACACTGAAGCTTTCTTT
-	TRBV7-9	many	TRBJ2-7	CASSPQTTREQYF	TGTGCCAGCAGCCCACAGACTACTCGGGAGCAGTACTTC
-	TRBV7-6	few	TRBJ2-7	CASSSGQGEQYF	TGTGCCAGCAGTTCGGGGCAGGGAGAGCAGTACTTC
TRBD1	TRBV7-2	-	TRBJ1-1	CASSWRGQGNTEAFF	TGTGCCAGCAGCTGGAGGGGGCAAGGGAACACTGAAGCTTTCTTT
TRBD1	TRBV7-2	few	TRBJ2-7	CASSTYRGPRTYEQYF	TGTGCCAGCAGCACTTACAGGGGGCCAAGAACCTACGAGCAGTACTTC
-	TRBV12-3/TRBV12-4	-	TRBJ1-6	CASSSGLAESPLHF	TGTGCCAGCAGTTCCGGACTAGCGGAATCACCCCTCCACTTT
TRBD1	TRBV2	many	TRBJ1-5	CASSGGQGSQPQHF	TGTGCCAGCAGTGGGGGACAGGGGTCCCAGCCCCAGCATTTT
-	TRBV7-6	-	TRBJ2-5	CASSLLQGSKYF	TGTGCCAGCAGCTTACTACAGGGAAGCAAGTACTTC
TRBD2	TRBV7-9	-	TRBJ2-5	CASRREVETQYF	TGTGCCAGCAGACGGGAGGTAGAGACCCAGTACTTC
-	TRBV29-1	many	TRBJ1-1	CSVQEVANTEAFF	TGCAGCGTCCAGGAGGTTGCGAACACTGAAGCTTTCTTT
-	TRBV9	-	TRBJ2-5	CASSVRDMETQYF	TGTGCCAGCAGCGTAAGAGACATGGAGACCCAGTACTTC
TRBD1	TRBV2	-	TRBJ2-7	CASARGEQYF	TGTGCCAGCGCCAGGGGGGAGCAGTACTTC
-	TRBV5-5	few	TRBJ1-1	CASSQEGVGEAFF	TGTGCCAGCAGCCAAGAAGGGGTCGGTGAAGCTTTCTTT
-	TRBV15	many	TRBJ1-1	CATSRDNGLTEAFF	TGTGCCACCAGCAGAGATAACGGGCTAACTGAAGCTTTCTTT
-	TRBV7-9	many	TRBJ1-1	CASGWQGRGTEAFF	TGTGCCAGCGGGTGGCAGGGCAGGGGCACTGAAGCTTTCTTT
-	TRBV2	many	TRBJ1-1	CASRRDGNTEAFF	TGTGCCAGCAGGCGGGACGGGAACACTGAAGCTTTCTTT
-	TRBV7-9	once	TRBJ2-5	CASSLARAETQYF	TGTGCCAGCAGCCTGGCCCGGGCGGAGACCCAGTACTTC
-	TRBV10-2	many	TRBJ1-4	CASSEGAANEKLFF	TGCGCCAGCAGTGAGGGGGCCGCTAATGAAAAACTGTTTTTT
-	TRBV7-9	-	TRBJ2-5	CASSLDTETQYF	TGTGCCAGCAGCTTAGATACCGAGACCCAGTACTTC
-	TRBV7-9	few	TRBJ1-2	CASSQDHNRDYGYTF	TGTGCCAGCAGCCAAGATCATAACAGGGATTACGGCTACACCTTC
TRBD1	TRBV20-1	-	TRBJ1-2	CSAWTGRNYGYTF	TGCAGTGCTTGGACAGGCCGTAACTATGGCTACACCTTC
-	TRBV20-1	-	TRBJ2-2	CSARDSGANTGELFF	TGCAGTGCTAGAGATTCGGGGGCCAACACCGGGGAGCTGTTTTTT
-	TRBV6-5	many	TRBJ1-5	CASSWRGMSNQPQHF	TGTGCCAGCAGTTGGAGGGGGATGAGCAATCAGCCCCAGCATTTT
TRBD2	TRBV7-3	many	TRBJ2-5	CASSTKAGNLRETQYF	TGTGCCAGCAGCACCAAAGCGGGGAATCTCAGGGAGACCCAGTACTTC
-	TRBV7-2	-	TRBJ2-3	CASSYMARTDTQYF	TGTGCCAGCAGCTACATGGCAAGGACAGATACGCAGTATTTT
-	TRBV7-6	-	TRBJ1-2	CASSRHIAEGLGYTF	TGTGCCAGCAGCCGCCACATCGCGGAGGGTCTTGGCTACACCTTC
-	TRBV2	many	TRBJ1-3	CASRDRSSGNTIYF	TGTGCCAGCAGGGACCGCAGCTCTGGAAACACCATATATTTT
TRBD2	TRBV10-2	-	TRBJ2-7	CASGTSGVYEQYF	TGCGCCAGCGGCACTAGCGGGGTCTACGAGCAGTACTTC
-	TRBV7-2	few	TRBJ1-3	CASSLNRDENTIYF	TGTGCCAGCAGCTTAAACAGGGATGAAAACACCATATATTTT
TRBD1	TRBV10-3	-	TRBJ1-2	CAISDTVGQGYGYTF	TGTGCCATCAGTGACACAGTGGGACAGGGCTATGGCTACACCTTC
TRBD1	TRBV20-1	once	TRBJ1-2	CSASFPGQITYGYTF	TGCAGTGCTTCTTTCCCGGGACAGATTACCTATGGCTACACCTTC
-	TRBV7-2	-	TRBJ1-5	CASSLMGADQPQHF	TGTGCCAGCAGCTTAATGGGCGCCGATCAGCCCCAGCATTTT
-	TRBV9	few	TRBJ1-6	CASSDSAYNSPLHF	TGTGCCAGCTCAGACAGCGCCTATAATTCACCCCTCCACTTT
TRBD1	TRBV7-9	-	TRBJ1-4	CASSLLTGGTEKLFF	TGTGCCAGCAGCCTATTGACAGGGGGGACTGAAAAACTGTTTTTT
-	TRBV5-1	many	TRBJ1-5	CASSLLQPQHF	TGCGCCAGCAGCTTGCTTCAGCCCCAGCATTTT
TRBD1	TRBV19	many	TRBJ2-7	CASSMDRGYEQYF	TGTGCCAGTAGTATGGACAGGGGTTACGAGCAGTACTTC
-	TRBV2	-	TRBJ2-5	CASSLTGRGRRETQYF	TGTGCCAGCAGTTTGACTGGGAGGGGGCGACGGGAGACCCAGTACTTC
TRBD1	TRBV25-1	-	TRBJ1-4	CASSQGQGPTNEKLFF	TGCGCCAGCAGCCAAGGACAGGGACCAACTAATGAAAAACTGTTTTTT
TRBD1	TRBV29-1	-	TRBJ1-4	CSVGAKQGAGEKLFF	TGCAGCGTTGGTGCTAAACAGGGGGCCGGGGAAAAACTGTTTTTT
-	TRBV10-3	few	TRBJ1-1	CAISELAGGTEAFF	TGTGCCATCAGTGAGTTGGCGGGGGGTACTGAAGCTTTCTTT